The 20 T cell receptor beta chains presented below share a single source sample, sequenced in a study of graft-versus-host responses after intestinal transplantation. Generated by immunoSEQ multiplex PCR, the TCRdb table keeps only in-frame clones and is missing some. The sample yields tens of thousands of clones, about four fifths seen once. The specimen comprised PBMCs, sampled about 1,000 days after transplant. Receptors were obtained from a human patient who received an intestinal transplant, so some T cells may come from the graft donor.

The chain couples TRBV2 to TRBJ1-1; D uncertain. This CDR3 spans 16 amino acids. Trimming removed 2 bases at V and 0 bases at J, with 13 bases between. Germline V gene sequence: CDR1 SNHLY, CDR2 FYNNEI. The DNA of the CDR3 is TGTGCCAGCAGTGAAACTCCCACAGCCATGAACACTGAAGCTTTCTTT. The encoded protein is CASSETPTAMNTEAFF. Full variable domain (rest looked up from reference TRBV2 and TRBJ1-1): EPEVTQTPSHQVTQMGQEVILRCVPISNHLYFYWYRQILGQKVEFLVSFYNNEISEKSEIFDDQFSVERPDGSNFTLKIRSTKLEDSAMYFCASSETPTAMNTEAFFGQGTRLTVV.

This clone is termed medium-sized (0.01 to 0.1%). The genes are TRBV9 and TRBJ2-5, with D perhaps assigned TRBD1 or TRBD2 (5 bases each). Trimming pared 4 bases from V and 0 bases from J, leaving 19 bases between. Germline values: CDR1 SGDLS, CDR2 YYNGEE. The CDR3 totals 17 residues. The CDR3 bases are TGTGCCAGCAGCCTCAGCGGTGGGGCGATGTACCAAGAGACCCAGTACTTC. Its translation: CASSLSGGAMYQETQYF.

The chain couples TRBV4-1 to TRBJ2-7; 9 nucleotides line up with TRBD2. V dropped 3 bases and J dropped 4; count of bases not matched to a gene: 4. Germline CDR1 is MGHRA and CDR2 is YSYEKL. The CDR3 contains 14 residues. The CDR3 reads CASSQGAGGYEQYF. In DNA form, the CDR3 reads TGCGCCAGCAGCCAGGGGGCGGGGGGGTACGAGCAGTACTTC.

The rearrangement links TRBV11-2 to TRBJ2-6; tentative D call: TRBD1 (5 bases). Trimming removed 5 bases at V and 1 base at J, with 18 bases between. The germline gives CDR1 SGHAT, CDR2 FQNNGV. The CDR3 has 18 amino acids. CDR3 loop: CASSLSRTPRSGANVLTF. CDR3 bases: TGTGCCAGCAGCCTCTCGAGGACACCCCGATCTGGGGCCAACGTCCTGACTTTC.

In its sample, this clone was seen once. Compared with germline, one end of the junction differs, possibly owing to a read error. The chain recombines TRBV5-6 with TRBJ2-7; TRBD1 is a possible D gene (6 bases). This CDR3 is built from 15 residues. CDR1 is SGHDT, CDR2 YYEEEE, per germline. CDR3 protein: CASRLGPTQGNEQYF. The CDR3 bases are TGTGCCAGCCGCTTGGGCCCCACCCAGGGGAACGAGCAGTACTTC.

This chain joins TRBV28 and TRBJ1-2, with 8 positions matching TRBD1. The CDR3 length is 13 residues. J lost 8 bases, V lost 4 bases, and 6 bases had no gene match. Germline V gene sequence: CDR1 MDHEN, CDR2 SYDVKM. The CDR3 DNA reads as TGTGCCAGCAGTTCAGGACAGGGCGGGGGCTACACCTTC. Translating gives CASSSGQGGGYTF.

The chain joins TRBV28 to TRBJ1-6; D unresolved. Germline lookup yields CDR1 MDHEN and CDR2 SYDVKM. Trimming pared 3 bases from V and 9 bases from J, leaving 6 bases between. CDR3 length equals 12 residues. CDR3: CASSFQTSPLHF. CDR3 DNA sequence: TGTGCCAGCAGTTTTCAGACTTCACCCCTCCACTTT.

CDR3 amino acids: CASSVDQNTEAFF. CDR3 bases: TGTGCCAGCAGCGTAGACCAGAACACTGAAGCTTTCTTT. The V call is TRBV9, the J call TRBJ1-1, with D uncertain. Germline lookup yields CDR1 SGDLS and CDR2 YYNGEE. V lost 0 bases and J 1 base, leaving 4 bases between the germline ends. CDR3 length: 13 amino acids.

The CDR3 spells CASSPQRTGNTEAFF. In DNA, the CDR3 is TGTGCCAGCTCACCACAGAGGACCGGCAACACTGAAGCTTTCTTT. The V gene is TRBV18, the J gene TRBJ1-1, with unresolved D. CDR1 and CDR2 from the germline V gene are KGHSH and LQKENI. The CDR3 is 15 amino acids. The V end was cut by 1 base, the J end by 2 bases, with 11 bases between.

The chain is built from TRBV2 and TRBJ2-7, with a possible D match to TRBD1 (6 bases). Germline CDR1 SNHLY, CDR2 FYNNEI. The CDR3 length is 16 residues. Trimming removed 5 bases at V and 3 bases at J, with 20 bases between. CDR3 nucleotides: TGTGCCAGCAGTTTTCAGGGGCGCAGGGGTTTCTACGAGCAGTACTTC. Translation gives CASSFQGRRGFYEQYF.

The CDR3 reads CASSENQGDYGYTF. CDR3 nucleotide sequence: TGCGCCAGCAGTGAGAATCAGGGCGACTATGGCTACACCTTC. This chain uses TRBV10-2 with TRBJ1-2; D possibly corresponds to TRBD1 (5 bases). The CDR3 loop spans 14 amino acids. CDR1 and CDR2 from the germline V gene are WSHSY and SAAADI. Between the trimmed V and J ends, which lost 2 bases and 3 bases, there was a span of 10 bases.

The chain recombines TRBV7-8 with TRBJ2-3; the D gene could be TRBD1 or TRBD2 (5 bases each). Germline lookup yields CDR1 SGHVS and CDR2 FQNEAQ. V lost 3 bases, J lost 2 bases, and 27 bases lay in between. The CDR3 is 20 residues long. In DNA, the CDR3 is TGTGCCAGCAGCTTCGGGCCCCACCGAGGGGTGGTGTTACTCACAGATACGCAGTATTTT. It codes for CASSFGPHRGVVLLTDTQYF.

DNA of the CDR3: TGTGCCATCAGTGAGTCGAAAGCGGGAGGGCAGCTAGCCAAAAACATTCAGTACTTC. Its translation is CAISESKAGGQLAKNIQYF. The chain links TRBV10-3 to TRBJ2-4; 10 bases line up with TRBD2. Germline CDR1 ENHRY, CDR2 SYGVKD. Unmatched junction bases numbered 8, after V lost 0 bases and J lost 0 bases. This CDR3 has 19 residues.

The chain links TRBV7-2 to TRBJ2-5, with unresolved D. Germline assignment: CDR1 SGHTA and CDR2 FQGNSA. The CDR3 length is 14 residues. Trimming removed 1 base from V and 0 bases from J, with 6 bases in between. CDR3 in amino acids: CASSLVGNQETQYF. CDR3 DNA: TGTGCCAGCAGCTTAGTGGGGAACCAAGAGACCCAGTACTTC.

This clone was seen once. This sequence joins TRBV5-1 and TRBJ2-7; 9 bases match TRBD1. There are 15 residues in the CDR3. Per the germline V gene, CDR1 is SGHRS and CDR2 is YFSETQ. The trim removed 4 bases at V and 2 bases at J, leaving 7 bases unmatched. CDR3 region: CASSVRGQGPYEQYF. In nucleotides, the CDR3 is TGCGCCAGCAGCGTGCGGGGACAGGGCCCCTACGAGCAGTACTTC.

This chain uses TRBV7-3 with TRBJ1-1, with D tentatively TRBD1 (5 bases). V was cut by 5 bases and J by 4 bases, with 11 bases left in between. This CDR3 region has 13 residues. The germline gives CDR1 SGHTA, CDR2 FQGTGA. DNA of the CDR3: TGTGCCAGCAGCACGGGACCGACCACTGAAGCTTTCTTT. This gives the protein CASSTGPTTEAFF.

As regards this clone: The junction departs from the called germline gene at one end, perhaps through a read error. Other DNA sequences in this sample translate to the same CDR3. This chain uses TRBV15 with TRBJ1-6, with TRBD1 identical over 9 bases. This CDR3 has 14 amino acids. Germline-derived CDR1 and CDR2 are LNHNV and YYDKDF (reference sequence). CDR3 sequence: CATSRTGDNSPLHF. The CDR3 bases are TGTGCTACCAGCAGGACAGGGGATAATTCACCCCTCCACTTT.

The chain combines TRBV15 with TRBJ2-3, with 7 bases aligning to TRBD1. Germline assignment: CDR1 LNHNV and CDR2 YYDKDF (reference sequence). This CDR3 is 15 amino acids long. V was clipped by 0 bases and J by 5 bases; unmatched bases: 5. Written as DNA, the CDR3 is TGTGCCACCAGCAGAGATGCGAGGGGGCAAGATACGCAGTATTTT. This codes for CATSRDARGQDTQYF.

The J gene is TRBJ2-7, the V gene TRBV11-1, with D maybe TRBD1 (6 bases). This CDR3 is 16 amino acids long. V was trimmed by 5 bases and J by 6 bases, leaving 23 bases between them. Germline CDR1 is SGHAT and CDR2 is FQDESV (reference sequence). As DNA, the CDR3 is TGTGCCAGCAGCACCCCAGGGGCAGGGGTTGCTATCGAGCAGTACTTC. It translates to CASSTPGAGVAIEQYF.

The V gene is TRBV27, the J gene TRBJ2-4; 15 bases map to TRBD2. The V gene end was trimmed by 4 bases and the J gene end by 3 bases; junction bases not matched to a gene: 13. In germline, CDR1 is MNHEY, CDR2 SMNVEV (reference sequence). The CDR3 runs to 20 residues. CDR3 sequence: CASSSLPGLAGGFGKNIQYF. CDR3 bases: TGTGCCAGCAGTTCGCTACCGGGACTAGCGGGAGGATTTGGCAAAAACATTCAGTACTTC.